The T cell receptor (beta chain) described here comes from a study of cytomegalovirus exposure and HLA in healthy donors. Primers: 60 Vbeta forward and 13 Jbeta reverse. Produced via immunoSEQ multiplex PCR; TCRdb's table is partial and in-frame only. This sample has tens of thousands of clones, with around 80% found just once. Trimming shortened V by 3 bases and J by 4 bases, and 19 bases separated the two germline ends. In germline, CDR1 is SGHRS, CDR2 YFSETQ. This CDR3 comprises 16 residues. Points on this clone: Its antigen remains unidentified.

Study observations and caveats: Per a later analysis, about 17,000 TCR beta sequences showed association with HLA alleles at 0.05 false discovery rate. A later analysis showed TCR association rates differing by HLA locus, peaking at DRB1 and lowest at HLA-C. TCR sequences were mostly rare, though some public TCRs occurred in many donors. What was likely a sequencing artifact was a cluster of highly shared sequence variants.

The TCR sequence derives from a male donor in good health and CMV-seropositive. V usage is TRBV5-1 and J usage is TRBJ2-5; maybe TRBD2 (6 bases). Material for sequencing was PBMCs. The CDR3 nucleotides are TGCGCCAGCAGCTCACTGACTAGTGAGGGAAGAGAGACCCAGTACTTC. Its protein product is CASSSLTSEGRETQYF.